The source of this TCR beta chain is a study of blood T cell repertoires in COVID-19. Study-wide background: Samples taken during acute and convalescent COVID-19 were collected in the United States, Italy and Spain. Nucleic acid was either cDNA or gDNA, and it came from T cells, B-cell-depleted T cells, or PBMCs.

Original processing methods: For nucleated cells, counts were estimated from reference gene primer amplification. This table comes from immunoSEQ multiplex PCR, and its TCRdb copy is limited to in-frame clones, with some not included. D and trimming come from the DNA, and the V and J calls and clone size come from that table. The sample shows roughly 110,000 clones, around 83% of them seen only once. This clone occurred a few times. CDR3 length: 15 residues. Germline-derived CDR1 and CDR2 are SNHLY and FYNNEI. V shed 6 bases and J 6 bases; nucleotides not matched to a gene: 13. The sample comprised peripheral blood. The J gene is TRBJ2-7, the V gene TRBV2; 8 nucleotides match TRBD1. The sequence derives from a man aged 70 or older with acute or convalescent COVID-19. CDR3 loop: CASRLVTGDLGEQYF. The DNA for the CDR3 is TGTGCCAGCAGATTGGTGACAGGGGATCTCGGCGAGCAGTACTTC.